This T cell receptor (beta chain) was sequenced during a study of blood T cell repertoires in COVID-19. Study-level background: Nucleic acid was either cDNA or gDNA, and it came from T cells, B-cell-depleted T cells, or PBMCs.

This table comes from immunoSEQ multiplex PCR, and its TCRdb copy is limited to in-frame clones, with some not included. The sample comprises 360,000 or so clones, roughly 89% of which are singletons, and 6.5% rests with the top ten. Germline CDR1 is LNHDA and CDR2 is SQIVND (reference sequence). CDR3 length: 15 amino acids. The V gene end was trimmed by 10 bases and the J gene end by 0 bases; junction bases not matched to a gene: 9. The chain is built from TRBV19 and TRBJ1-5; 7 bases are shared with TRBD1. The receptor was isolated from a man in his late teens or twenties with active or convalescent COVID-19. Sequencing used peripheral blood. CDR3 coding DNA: TGTGCCACCAAAGAGACAGGGTATAGCAATCAGCCCCAGCATTTT. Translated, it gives CATKETGYSNQPQHF.